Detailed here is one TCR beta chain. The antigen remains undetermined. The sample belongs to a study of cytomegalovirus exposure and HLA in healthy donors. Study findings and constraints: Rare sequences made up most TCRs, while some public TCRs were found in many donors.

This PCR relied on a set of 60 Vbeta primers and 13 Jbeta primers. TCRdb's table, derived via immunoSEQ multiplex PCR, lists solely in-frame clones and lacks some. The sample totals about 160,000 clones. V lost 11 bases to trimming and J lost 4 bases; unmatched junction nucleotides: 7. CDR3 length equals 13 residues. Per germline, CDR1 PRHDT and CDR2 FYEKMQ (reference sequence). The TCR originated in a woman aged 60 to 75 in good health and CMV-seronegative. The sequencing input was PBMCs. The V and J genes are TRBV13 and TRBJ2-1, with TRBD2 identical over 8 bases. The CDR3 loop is CASAGLGYNEQFF. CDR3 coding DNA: TGTGCCTCCGCGGGACTAGGGTACAATGAGCAGTTCTTC.